This record covers a single TCR beta chain. The antigen remains unidentified. Each person with ophthalmopathy scored at least 3 on the Clinical Activity Score, reached NOSPECS grade 4 or higher, and had been ill under 3 months. The entry originates in a study of T cells in Graves' hyperthyroidism and ophthalmopathy. Study in general: Before any treatment, at initial diagnosis, peripheral blood was collected.

Template material for amplifying TCR beta CDR3 regions consisted of RNA transcripts. The HTBI primer set was used in a first-round RT-PCR of the TCR CDR3. A single record per CDR3 protein comes from TCRdb applying MiXCR to the multiplex PCR reads. Among hundreds of thousands of distinct CDR3 sequences listed, about 22% were seen once. Study conclusions and caveats: Among clonotypes expanded in thyroid above 0.001, most were also found in blood. For ophthalmopathy, model prediction preceded onset by a median roughly 6.5 months.

Germline CDR1 MDHEN, CDR2 SYDVKM. V lost 9 bases, J lost 2 bases, and 5 bases stayed unmatched. CDR3 length: 13 amino acids. The TCR originated in a woman between 70 and 85 years old with Graves' ophthalmopathy. The sequenced material came from blood. The V and J genes are TRBV28 and TRBJ2-3, with 7 positions matching TRBD2. The CDR3 here is CASKGTTTDTQYF. CDR3 DNA: TGTGCCAGTAAGGGGACTACCACAGATACGCAGTATTTT.